This TCR beta chain emerged from a study of blood T cell repertoires in COVID-19. V was trimmed by 2 bases and J by 0 bases, leaving 8 bases between them. The CDR3 runs 15 residues. Germline CDR1 reads MNHNY; CDR2 reads SVGAGI (reference sequence). This table comes from immunoSEQ multiplex PCR, and its TCRdb copy is limited to in-frame clones, with some not included. The data contain roughly 350,000 clones, approximately 90% of them singletons. The sequencing sample was made of peripheral blood. The V call is TRBV6-6, the J call TRBJ2-1, with D unclear. This receptor was obtained from a woman aged 18 to 35 who had recovered from COVID-19. For the CDR3, the DNA is TGTGCCAGCAGTTACCTTCCGAGCTCCTACAATGAGCAGTTCTTC. Protein product: CASSYLPSSYNEQFF.